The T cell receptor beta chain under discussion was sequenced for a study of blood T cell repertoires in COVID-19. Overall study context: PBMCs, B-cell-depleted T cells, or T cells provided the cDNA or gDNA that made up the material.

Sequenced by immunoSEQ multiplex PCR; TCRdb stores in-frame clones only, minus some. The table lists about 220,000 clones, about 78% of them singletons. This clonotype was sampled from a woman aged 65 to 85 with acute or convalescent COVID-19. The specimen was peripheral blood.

The CDR3, as DNA: TGCGCCAGCAGTCAATTTGAGCCACAGGGGGCCGGCGTGACTGAAGCTTTCTTT. Amino acids: CASSQFEPQGAGVTEAFF. V usage is TRBV23-1 and J usage is TRBJ1-1; TRBD1 aligns across 9 bases. TRBV23-1 is marked as an open reading frame, function uncertain. The CDR3 is 18 residues long. Trimming removed 1 base from V and 5 bases from J; junction bases left unmatched: 14.